A single sample gave rise to the 17 T cell receptor beta chains below, sequenced in a study of cytomegalovirus exposure and HLA in healthy donors. A multiplex PCR was run with 60 Vbeta primers and 13 Jbeta primers. Repertoires were generated with immunoSEQ multiplex PCR, while TCRdb's copy carries only in-frame clones and drops some. The data hold roughly 89,000 clones, with around 82% observed a single time. Sequenced input: PBMCs. The receptors were sampled from a man aged 18 to 29 in good health and CMV-seronegative.

J is TRBJ2-7 and V is TRBV4-1, with D possibly TRBD1 on 5 matching bases. The germline V gene has CDR1 MGHRA and CDR2 YSYEKL. V lost 1 base, J lost 2 bases, and 15 bases lay in between. There are 16 residues in the CDR3. The CDR3 sequence is CASSQAPDSQTYEQYF. The CDR3 nucleotides are TGCGCCAGCAGCCAAGCCCCCGACAGCCAAACCTACGAGCAGTACTTC.

The V call is TRBV6-5, the J call TRBJ1-1, with 8 bases that match TRBD1. CDR1 is MNHEY, CDR2 SVGAGI, per germline. V lost 2 bases and J lost 11; bases outside the gene matches: 4. There are 12 residues in the CDR3. The CDR3 DNA follows: TGTGCCAGCAGTTACAGGACAGGGCTGGCTTTCTTT. It encodes CASSYRTGLAFF.

J is TRBJ2-7 and V is TRBV5-4; D is unresolved. The ends were cut back, 4 bases at V and 6 bases at J, with 20 bases in the middle. This CDR3 comprises 15 residues. Germline V gives CDR1 SGHNT, CDR2 YYREEE (reference sequence). The CDR3 coding sequence is TGTGCCAGCAGCCCCGGTATGGGCATGACCTCCGAGCAGTACTTC. Translating it yields CASSPGMGMTSEQYF.

The chain employs TRBV7-9 and TRBJ2-1; TRBD1 agrees at 9 bases. The germline V gene encodes CDR1 SEHNR and CDR2 FQNEAQ (reference sequence). V trimming: 5 bases; J trimming: 6 bases; junction bases outside the gene matches: 14. The CDR3 contains 17 residues. The CDR3 is CASSSKYRDRASNEQFF. CDR3 nucleotide sequence: TGTGCCAGCAGCAGCAAATATCGGGACAGGGCCTCCAATGAGCAGTTCTTC.

This chain connects TRBV19 to TRBJ2-5, with 10 bases fitting TRBD2. CDR1 and CDR2 from the germline V gene are LNHDA and SQIVND (reference sequence). V lost 1 base, J lost 1 base, and 3 bases stayed unmatched. The CDR3 contains 16 residues. The CDR3 DNA sequence: TGTGCCAGTAGTATAGGTAGCGGGGGGCCCCAAGAGACCCAGTACTTC. It specifies CASSIGSGGPQETQYF.

A note on this clone: The same CDR3 can be traced to other DNA sequences in this sample. The chain is built from TRBV9 and TRBJ2-5; TRBD2 matches at 9 bases. Losses at the gene ends were 2 bases for V and 4 bases for J; bases not matched to a gene: 12. This CDR3 contains 17 residues. Germline V CDR1 and CDR2: SGDLS, YYNGEE. Here the CDR3 reads CASSVGGLAGGGETQYF. In DNA form, the CDR3 reads TGTGCCAGCAGCGTGGGGGGGCTGGCGGGGGGGGGAGAGACCCAGTACTTC. The full variable domain, its missing parts supplied by reference TRBV9 and TRBJ2-5, is DSGVTQTPKHLITATGQRVTLRCSPRSGDLSVYWYQQSLDQGLQFLIQYYNGEERAKGNILERFSAQQFPDLHSELNLSSLELGDSALYFCASSVGGLAGGGETQYFGPGTRLLVL.

V usage is TRBV5-1 and J usage is TRBJ2-5; TRBD2 might be the D (5 bases). The J call may be faulty, since TRBJ2-7 better matches the DNA end. Germline values: CDR1 SGHRS, CDR2 YFSETQ. CDR3 length: 15 amino acids. CDR3 sequence (DNA): TGCGCCAGCAGCCGGGCAGAGGAGGCCACCTACGAGCAGTACTTC. Protein sequence: CASSRAEEATYEQYF.

This clone was counted between two and nine times. The chain carries TRBV18 and TRBJ1-1; D might be TRBD1 (6 bases). Germline CDR1 KGHSH, CDR2 LQKENI. V lost 5 bases to trimming and J lost 6 bases, with 13 bases between them. The CDR3 has 13 amino acids. The CDR3 reads CASSRRDNSEAFF. The CDR3 DNA sequence: TGTGCCAGCTCAAGACGGGACAACTCTGAAGCTTTCTTT. Combining the CDR3 with reference TRBV18 and TRBJ1-1 gives the whole variable domain NAGVMQNPRHLVRRRGQEARLRCSPMKGHSHVYWYRQLPEEGLKFMVYLQKENIIDESGMPKERFSAEFPKEGPSILRIQQVVRGDSAAYFCASSRRDNSEAFFGQGTRLTVV.

The V gene is TRBV7-9, the J gene TRBJ1-2; TRBD1 might be the D (5 bases). The CDR3 is 13 amino acids. The germline V gene encodes CDR1 SEHNR and CDR2 FQNEAQ (reference sequence). V was clipped by 0 bases and J by 3 bases, with 5 bases between them. DNA of the CDR3: TGTGCCAGCAGCTTAGCAGGGGACTATGGCTACACCTTC. Its protein product is CASSLAGDYGYTF.

This rearrangement joins TRBV19 to TRBJ2-1; weak D call: TRBD2 (6 bases). V was trimmed by 6 bases and J by 0 bases, leaving 15 bases between them. The CDR3 contains 16 residues. Germline V gene lookup returns CDR1 LNHDA and CDR2 SQIVND (reference sequence). Written as DNA, the CDR3 is TGTGCCAGTAGCCTTAGCGGTGGGAGCTCCTACAATGAGCAGTTCTTC. Translation: CASSLSGGSSYNEQFF.

The rearrangement uses TRBV29-1 and TRBJ1-1; maybe TRBD1 (5 bases). Trimming cost V 7 bases and J 0 bases, with 12 bases left between them. CDR1 SQVTM and CDR2 ANQGSEA come from the germline V gene. The CDR3 totals 13 residues. The CDR3 bases are TGCAGCGGGGGCGGGGTACTGAACACTGAAGCTTTCTTT. Translating it yields CSGGGVLNTEAFF.

The CDR3 here is CSARPGQEGTEAFF. The CDR3 bases are TGCAGCGCAAGACCGGGACAGGAGGGCACTGAAGCTTTCTTT. This chain joins TRBV29-1 and TRBJ1-1; TRBD1 matches 8 bases. V shed 7 bases, J shed 4 bases, and the junction held 11 bases outside the gene matches. Looked up from germline, CDR1 is SQVTM and CDR2 is ANQGSEA. This CDR3 has 14 residues.

This chain uses TRBV30 with TRBJ1-1, with TRBD1 as a possible D gene (5 bases). This CDR3 spans 16 amino acids. Germline-derived CDR1 and CDR2 are GTSNPN and SVGIG (reference sequence). Trimming took 5 bases from V and 0 from J, leaving 19 bases between them. CDR3 sequence (DNA): TGTGCCTGGTATTGGGGGGTCACGTCGTTGAACACTGAAGCTTTCTTT. It translates to CAWYWGVTSLNTEAFF. The complete variable domain, with remaining parts taken from reference TRBV30 and TRBJ1-1, reads SQTIHQWPATLVQPVGSPLSLECTVEGTSNPNLYWYRQAAGRGLQLLFYSVGIGQISSEVPQNLSASRPQDRQFILSSKKLLLSDSGFYLCAWYWGVTSLNTEAFFGQGTRLTVV.

J is TRBJ2-5 and V is TRBV10-2; 7 nucleotides align to TRBD2. Germline V gives CDR1 WSHSY, CDR2 SAAADI. The CDR3 is 15 residues long. V shed 7 bases, J shed 2 bases, and the junction held 10 bases outside the gene matches. The CDR3 loop is CASNRPGLPQETQYF. In DNA form, the CDR3 reads TGCGCCAGCAATCGCCCGGGACTACCACAAGAGACCCAGTACTTC.

The chain has TRBV5-4 and TRBJ2-7; possibly TRBD1 for D (5 bases). The CDR3 has 15 residues. Between the trimmed V and J ends, which lost 0 bases and 6 bases, there was a span of 16 bases. Germline values: CDR1 SGHNT, CDR2 YYREEE (reference sequence). The CDR3 protein is CASSLALQGATEQYF. CDR3 bases: TGTGCCAGCAGCTTGGCCTTGCAGGGCGCCACCGAGCAGTACTTC.

The chain joins TRBV6-5 to TRBJ2-1; possibly TRBD2 for D (5 bases). V was cut by 5 bases and J by 6 bases, with 11 bases left in between. The CDR3 is 13 residues long. The germline V gene has CDR1 MNHEY and CDR2 SVGAGI. The CDR3 sequence: CASSLLGVNEQFF. The CDR3 coding sequence is TGTGCCAGCAGTCTACTAGGTGTCAATGAGCAGTTCTTC.

The chain employs TRBV5-8 and TRBJ2-7, with TRBD1 matching 9 bases. Per the germline V gene, CDR1 is SGHTS and CDR2 is YDEGEE. The CDR3 totals 14 residues. The J segment lost 3 bases and the V segment lost 4 bases, leaving 5 bases of the junction unmatched. This chain's CDR3 is CASSPGTGSYEQYF. CDR3 nucleotide sequence: TGTGCCAGCAGCCCGGGGACAGGGAGCTACGAGCAGTACTTC.